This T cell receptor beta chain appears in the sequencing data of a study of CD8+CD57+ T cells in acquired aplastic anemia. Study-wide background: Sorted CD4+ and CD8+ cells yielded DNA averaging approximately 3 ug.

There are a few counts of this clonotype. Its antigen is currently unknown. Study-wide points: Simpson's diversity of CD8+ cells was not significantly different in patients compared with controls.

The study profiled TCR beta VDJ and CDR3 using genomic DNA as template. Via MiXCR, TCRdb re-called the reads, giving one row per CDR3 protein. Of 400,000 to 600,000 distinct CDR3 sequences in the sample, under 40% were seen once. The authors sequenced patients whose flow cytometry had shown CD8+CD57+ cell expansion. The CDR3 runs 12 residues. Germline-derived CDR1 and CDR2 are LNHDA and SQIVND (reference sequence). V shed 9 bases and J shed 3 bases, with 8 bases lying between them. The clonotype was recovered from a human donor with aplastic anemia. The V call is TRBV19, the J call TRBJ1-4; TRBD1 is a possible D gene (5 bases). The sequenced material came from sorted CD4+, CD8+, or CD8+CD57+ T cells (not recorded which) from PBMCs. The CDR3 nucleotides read TGTGCCAGCAGGGCCCCTAATGAAAAACTGTTTTTT. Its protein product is CASRAPNEKLFF. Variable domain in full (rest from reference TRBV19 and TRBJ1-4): DGGITQSPKYLFRKEGQNVTLSCEQNLNHDAMYWYRQDPGQGLRLIYYSQIVNDFQKGDIAEGYSVSREKKESFPLTVTSAQKNPTAFYLCASRAPNEKLFFGSGTQLSVL.